Listed below are T cell receptor beta chains from one sample, sequenced in a study of regulatory T cells in long-lasting Graves disease. TCRdb called the multiplex PCR reads again in MiXCR, with one record for every CDR3 protein. The data hold 620,000 or so distinct CDR3 sequences, with 15% to 20% observed a single time. A further study also used this sample, focusing on T cells in Graves' hyperthyroidism and ophthalmopathy.

The sequenced sample was peripheral blood mononuclear cells (PBMCs), obtained at new diagnosis, from a patient treated with antithyroid drugs. The receptors were sampled from a woman younger than 45 with Graves disease. The CDR3 runs from the conserved cysteine through the conserved F or W. D genes are given only for firm matches. Some rows mark clone size as missing; the rest say once, few, many or name a class of expanded clone.

14 | TRBJ1-2 | TRBV7-8 | NA | NA | CASSLQRVPYGYTF | TGTGCCAGCAGCTTGCAAAGGGTTCCCTATGGCTACACCTTC
15 | TRBJ1-1 | TRBV18 | few | NA | CASSPRQAGGTEAFF | TGTGCCAGCTCACCACGGCAGGCGGGGGGGACTGAAGCTTTCTTT
15 | TRBJ2-7 | TRBV7-9 | many | NA | CASSFPSSTSYEQYF | TGTGCCAGCAGCTTCCCCAGCTCGACCTCCTACGAGCAGTACTTC
17 | TRBJ2-5 | TRBV11-2 | many | TRBD2 | CASSLVGRGRSQETQYF | TGTGCCAGCAGCTTAGTGGGGCGCGGGAGGTCACAAGAGACCCAGTACTTC
14 | TRBJ2-7 | TRBV12-3/TRBV12-4 | many | TRBD2 | CASRMSGSSYEQYF | TGTGCCAGCAGGATGAGCGGGAGCTCCTACGAGCAGTACTTC
12 | TRBJ2-1 | TRBV4-1 | NA | NA | CASSQDWNEQFF | TGCGCCAGCAGCCAAGATTGGAATGAGCAGTTCTTC
11 | TRBJ2-1 | TRBV6-1 | NA | NA | CASSNLNWQFF | TGTGCCAGCAGTAACTTAAATTGGCAGTTCTTC
14 | TRBJ1-1 | TRBV6-1 | few | TRBD1 | CASRTGAGNTEAFF | TGTGCCAGCAGAACAGGGGCGGGGAACACTGAAGCTTTCTTT
21 | TRBJ1-1 | TRBV6-1 | many | NA | CASSVTTRIWGGRIPNTEAFF | TGTGCCAGCAGTGTTACGACGAGAATATGGGGTGGACGTATACCGAACACTGAAGCTTTCTTT
16 | TRBJ1-1 | TRBV10-3 | many | NA | CAISEWGQNMNTEAFF | TGTGCCATCAGTGAATGGGGGCAGAACATGAACACTGAAGCTTTCTTT
15 | TRBJ1-5 | TRBV19 | NA | NA | CASSISEGSNQPQHF | TGTGCCAGTAGTATCTCGGAGGGAAGCAATCAGCCCCAGCATTTT
14 | TRBJ1-2 | TRBV5-1 | many | TRBD1 | CASSLGQGQDGYTF | TGCGCCAGCAGCTTAGGACAGGGGCAGGATGGCTACACCTTC
13 | TRBJ2-7 | TRBV28 | many | NA | CASRYSGTYEQYF | TGTGCCAGCAGATACTCAGGCACCTACGAGCAGTACTTC
17 | TRBJ2-2 | TRBV7-3 | many | NA | CASSYTHPQSRTGELFF | TGTGCCAGCAGCTACACCCATCCCCAAAGCAGGACCGGGGAGCTGTTTTTT
13 | TRBJ1-2 | TRBV28 | many | NA | CASSPTRYYGYTF | TGTGCCAGCAGTCCGACAAGGTACTATGGCTACACCTTC
12 | TRBJ2-5 | TRBV12-3/TRBV12-4 | many | TRBD2 | CASRTSQGSQYF | TGTGCCAGCAGGACTAGCCAAGGGTCTCAGTACTTC
16 | TRBJ1-2 | TRBV6-1 | many | NA | CASSEARSANPLGYTF | TGTGCCAGCAGTGAAGCGCGCAGCGCAAACCCCTTAGGCTACACCTTC
14 | TRBJ2-7 | TRBV5-1 | NA | TRBD2 | CASSFLAGGNEQYF | TGCGCCAGCAGCTTCCTGGCGGGAGGGAACGAGCAGTACTTC
14 | TRBJ2-2 | TRBV15 | few | TRBD1 | CATRPGQTTGELFF | TGTGCCACACGGCCGGGACAGACGACCGGGGAGCTGTTTTTT
15 | TRBJ2-2 | TRBV7-9 | NA | TRBD1 | CASRHRGRNTGELFF | TGTGCCAGCAGACACAGGGGGAGGAACACCGGGGAGCTGTTTTTT
17 | TRBJ1-5 | TRBV6-5 | many | TRBD1 | CASSYSITGTGDQPQHF | TGTGCCAGCAGTTACTCGATTACCGGGACAGGGGATCAGCCCCAGCATTTT
17 | TRBJ2-5 | TRBV12-3/TRBV12-4 | NA | TRBD2 | CASSLAGTSGGPETQYF | TGTGCCAGCAGTTTGGCCGGGACTAGCGGGGGGCCAGAGACCCAGTACTTC
20 | TRBJ2-3 | TRBV27 | NA | NA | CASSPKILLHRPTSTDTQYF | TGTGCCAGCAGTCCTAAAATTCTTCTCCATAGACCAACTAGCACAGATACGCAGTATTTT
15 | TRBJ1-1 | TRBV19 | few | NA | CASSGGTIRNTEAFF | TGTGCCAGTAGTGGGGGCACGATTAGGAACACTGAAGCTTTCTTT
12 | TRBJ2-1 | TRBV2 | NA | NA | CASSPDSPVQFF | TGTGCCAGCAGCCCTGACAGCCCCGTGCAGTTCTTC
12 | TRBJ1-2 | TRBV12-3/TRBV12-4 | many | NA | CASSRQAYGYTF | TGTGCCAGCAGCCGACAGGCCTATGGCTACACCTTC
19 | TRBJ2-7 | TRBV2 | many | NA | CASDRGGTEAQHGAYEQYF | TGTGCCAGCGACAGAGGAGGGACCGAAGCTCAACATGGGGCCTACGAGCAGTACTTC
16 | TRBJ2-1 | TRBV14 | few | TRBD1 | CASSQATGGAWNEQFF | TGTGCCAGCAGCCAAGCAACAGGGGGCGCGTGGAATGAGCAGTTCTTC
11 | TRBJ2-2 | TRBV9 | many | NA | CASTDTGELFF | TGTGCCAGCACCGACACCGGGGAGCTGTTTTTT
14 | TRBJ2-5 | TRBV10-2 | many | NA | CASSDERGVETQYF | TGCGCCAGCAGTGATGAGAGGGGCGTGGAGACCCAGTACTTC
15 | TRBJ2-3 | TRBV28 | NA | NA | CASSPPGGQTDTQYF | TGTGCCAGCAGCCCCCCTGGCGGTCAAACAGATACGCAGTATTTT
15 | TRBJ1-2 | TRBV28 | few | TRBD1 | CASSPGQLMGNGYTF | TGTGCCAGCAGTCCGGGACAGCTGATGGGCAATGGCTACACCTTC
16 | TRBJ1-4 | TRBV6-1 | few | TRBD1 | CASTPRGLATNEKLFF | TGTGCCAGCACCCCCAGGGGGCTAGCAACTAATGAAAAACTGTTTTTT
15 | TRBJ2-1 | TRBV10-1 | many | TRBD1 | CASSESIGQGDEQFF | TGCGCCAGCAGTGAGTCCATTGGCCAGGGGGATGAGCAGTTCTTC
14 | TRBJ1-1 | TRBV20-1 | few | NA | CSASPGAANTEAFF | TGCAGTGCTAGCCCCGGAGCGGCAAACACTGAAGCTTTCTTT
15 | TRBJ1-1 | TRBV6-5 | NA | NA | CASSYSPGADTEAFF | TGTGCCAGCAGTTACTCGCCTGGGGCGGACACTGAAGCTTTCTTT
12 | TRBJ2-4 | TRBV7-2 | many | NA | CASSQTRNIQYF | TGTGCCAGCAGCCAAACTAGGAACATTCAGTACTTC
15 | TRBJ1-1 | TRBV3-1 | few | NA | CASSLNEMAGTEAFF | TGTGCCAGCAGCCTAAATGAGATGGCTGGCACTGAAGCTTTCTTT
14 | TRBJ1-5 | TRBV20-1 | NA | NA | CSAESGDGNQPQHF | TGCAGTGCCGAATCAGGGGATGGGAATCAGCCCCAGCATTTT
14 | TRBJ2-5 | TRBV28 | many | TRBD2 | CASSLSGDQETQYF | TGTGCCAGCAGTTTAAGCGGGGACCAAGAGACCCAGTACTTC
12 | TRBJ2-5 | TRBV18 | few | NA | CASSPETGRFDF | TGTGCCAGCTCGCCAGAGACAGGGAGGTTCGACTTC
14 | TRBJ2-1 | TRBV27 | many | NA | CASTETGTIDRKFF | TGTGCCAGCACCGAGACCGGGACCATTGACCGGAAGTTCTTC
17 | TRBJ1-1 | TRBV5-5 | many | NA | CASSSLDQVSMNTEAFF | TGTGCCAGCAGCTCCCTGGACCAGGTCAGCATGAACACTGAAGCTTTCTTT
16 | TRBJ1-5 | TRBV19 | many | TRBD1 | CASSIQGAYSNQPQHF | TGTGCCAGTAGTATTCAGGGGGCCTATAGCAATCAGCCCCAGCATTTT
14 | TRBJ1-2 | TRBV28 | few | NA | CASSPPWEGHGYTF | TGTGCCAGCAGTCCTCCGTGGGAGGGGCACGGCTACACCTTC
13 | TRBJ1-2 | TRBV7-9 | many | NA | CASSLVEAYGYTF | TGTGCCAGCAGCTTAGTAGAGGCGTATGGCTACACCTTC
20 | TRBJ2-1 | TRBV29-1 | NA | TRBD2 | CSVPLPGTSGRVRPYNEQFF | TGCAGCGTCCCCCTACCCGGGACTAGCGGGAGAGTAAGACCCTACAATGAGCAGTTCTTC
16 | TRBJ2-1 | TRBV14 | NA | TRBD2 | CASSPTPGLASNEQFF | TGTGCCAGCAGCCCGACACCGGGACTAGCGAGTAATGAGCAGTTCTTC
15 | TRBJ2-3 | TRBV20-1 | many | NA | CSARVGTSPGDTQYF | TGCAGTGCTAGAGTCGGGACTTCCCCCGGTGATACGCAGTATTTT